The T cell receptor beta chain under discussion was sequenced for a study of neurological immune-mediated disorders. General study points: TCR-beta repertoires seemed private in all groups, with no expanded CDR3 amino acid sequences shared.

The CDR3 contains 11 residues. The germline V and J ends were trimmed by 5 bases and 5 bases, with 6 bases remaining between them. Germline V gives CDR1 SGHTA, CDR2 FQGNSA. TCRdb processed the 5' RACE reads anew with MiXCR; each CDR3 protein has one entry. The sample lists 45,000 to 55,000 distinct CDR3 sequences; roughly 3.8% were seen once. This clonotype was seen many times. What it binds is unknown. This sequence was found in a man in his sixties with multiple sclerosis. The rearrangement uses TRBV7-2 and TRBJ2-5; no clear D gene. The sample consisted of PBMCs. The CDR3 nucleotides read TGTGCCAGCAGCCCTCGGGAGACCCAGTACTTC. Encoded protein: CASSPRETQYF.